The 13 T cell receptor beta chains below come from one sample, sequenced in a study of CD8+ T cells in alopecia areata. Reverse transcribed after extraction, RNA yielded cDNA as the sequencing template. TCRdb's copy holds only in-frame clones and misses some; the assay was immunoSEQ multiplex PCR. The table records 110,000 to 150,000 clones, roughly 52% of them present only once. The treatment here: oral pan-JAK inhibitor, 5-10 mg twice daily. Specimen: CD8+ T cells sorted from blood, collected at week 4, from a patient treated with tofacitinib. The receptors here all came from a human donor with alopecia areata.

This chain joins TRBV2 and TRBJ1-1; no clear D. The CDR3 sequence is 12 residues long. Trimming removed 4 bases at V and 0 bases at J, with 3 bases between. Per germline, CDR1 SNHLY and CDR2 FYNNEI. CDR3 residues: CASSAMNTEAFF. CDR3 DNA sequence: TGTGCCAGCAGTGCCATGAACACTGAAGCTTTCTTT. The full variable domain, with the rest looked up from reference TRBV2 and TRBJ1-1, is EPEVTQTPSHQVTQMGQEVILRCVPISNHLYFYWYRQILGQKVEFLVSFYNNEISEKSEIFDDQFSVERPDGSNFTLKIRSTKLEDSAMYFCASSAMNTEAFFGQGTRLTVV.

The chain links TRBV4-1 to TRBJ1-1; no reliable D call. The CDR3 contains 14 residues. Germline values: CDR1 MGHRA, CDR2 YSYEKL. The V and J ends lost 1 base and 4 bases respectively, with 10 bases between them. The CDR3 region is CASSQVGESTEAFF. CDR3 DNA: TGCGCCAGCAGCCAAGTCGGGGAGTCCACTGAAGCTTTCTTT.

The chain is built from TRBV30 and TRBJ2-1; 10 nucleotides agree with TRBD2. Germline loops: CDR1 GTSNPN, CDR2 SVGIG (reference sequence). There are 15 residues in the CDR3. With 4 bases clipped from V and 2 bases from J, the junction kept 5 bases outside the gene matches. The DNA for the CDR3 is TGTGCCTGGAATAGCGGGGGGACGACCTACAATGAGCAGTTCTTC. Amino acid sequence: CAWNSGGTTYNEQFF.

V and J are TRBV9 and TRBJ2-1, with D maybe TRBD2 (6 bases). From germline, CDR1 is SGDLS and CDR2 YYNGEE. This CDR3 spans 14 amino acids. The V end was cut by 3 bases, the J end by 4 bases, with 11 bases between. The CDR3 region has the DNA TGTGCCAGCAGCGATGGGGGGTTATACAATGAGCAGTTCTTC. It codes for CASSDGGLYNEQFF. The whole variable domain, filled in from reference TRBV9 and TRBJ2-1, reads DSGVTQTPKHLITATGQRVTLRCSPRSGDLSVYWYQQSLDQGLQFLIQYYNGEERAKGNILERFSAQQFPDLHSELNLSSLELGDSALYFCASSDGGLYNEQFFGPGTRLTVL.

This chain links TRBV7-8 with TRBJ2-3; weak D call: TRBD2 (6 bases). Germline lookup yields CDR1 SGHVS and CDR2 FQNEAQ. Trimming removed 0 bases at V and 4 bases at J, with 11 bases between. This CDR3 comprises 15 residues. The CDR3 sequence is CASSLARGSADTQYF. CDR3 DNA sequence: TGTGCCAGCAGCTTAGCACGGGGGAGCGCAGATACGCAGTATTTT.

This clone has just a few counts. V and J are TRBV29-1 and TRBJ2-5, with 11 positions matching TRBD1. The length of the CDR3 is 14 residues. Unmatched junction bases numbered 3, after V lost 2 bases and J lost 4 bases. Per the germline V gene, CDR1 is SQVTM and CDR2 is ANQGSEA. Here the CDR3 DNA reads TGCAGCGTTGAACCCGGGACAGGGGGAGAGACCCAGTACTTC. Translation gives CSVEPGTGGETQYF.

In its sample, this clone was seen a few times. The chain has TRBV29-1 and TRBJ1-1; no definite D call. With 7 bases removed from V and 5 bases from J, the gap between germline ends came to 8 bases. Germline V gene lookup returns CDR1 SQVTM and CDR2 ANQGSEA. CDR3 size: 10 residues. The CDR3 DNA sequence: TGCAGCGGCGGAGGAACTGAAGCTTTCTTT. It is translated as CSGGGTEAFF.

The chain links TRBV2 to TRBJ2-1; unclear D gene. V gave up 0 bases and J gave up 1 base, with 10 bases separating them. Per the germline V gene, CDR1 is SNHLY and CDR2 is FYNNEI. The CDR3 is 16 residues long. The CDR3 loop is CASSEALWPSYNEQFF. Written as DNA, the CDR3 is TGTGCCAGCAGTGAAGCGCTTTGGCCATCCTACAATGAGCAGTTCTTC.

The chain couples TRBV4-3 to TRBJ1-2, with D hard to call. The germline gives CDR1 LGHNA, CDR2 YSLEER. The CDR3 runs to 13 residues. V was clipped by 1 base and J by 4 bases, with 7 bases between them. This chain's CDR3 is CASSQAGAYGYTF. CDR3 DNA: TGCGCCAGCAGCCAAGCAGGAGCCTATGGCTACACCTTC.

This sequence joins TRBV30 and TRBJ1-5; TRBD1 is a possible D gene (5 bases). Germline CDR1 is GTSNPN and CDR2 is SVGIG (reference sequence). The CDR3 runs to 15 residues. V was pared by 4 bases and J by 7 bases, with 20 bases between. The CDR3 nucleotides read TGTGCCTGGACCCCGACAGCGGGAAGTGGACAGCCCCAGCATTTT. The encoded protein is CAWTPTAGSGQPQHF.

This chain connects TRBV4-3 to TRBJ1-2, with TRBD1 matching over 9 bases. With 0 bases clipped from V and 4 bases from J, the junction kept 9 bases outside the gene matches. The V gene's germline CDR1 is LGHNA and CDR2 YSLEER. The CDR3 is 17 amino acids. The CDR3 nucleotides are TGCGCCAGCAGCCAAGATCGGGACAGGGCGGTTGTCTATGGCTACACCTTC. This sequence encodes CASSQDRDRAVVYGYTF.

This clone was recorded a few times. The chain uses TRBV4-3 and TRBJ2-3; 8 nucleotides agree with TRBD1. Germline V gene lookup returns CDR1 LGHNA and CDR2 YSLEER. The J segment lost 3 bases and the V segment lost 4 bases, leaving 6 bases of the junction unmatched. This CDR3 spans 15 amino acids. For the CDR3, the DNA is TGCGCCAGCAGCCCGACAGGGGACAGAACAGATACGCAGTATTTT. Residues: CASSPTGDRTDTQYF.

The chain carries TRBV29-1 and TRBJ1-2; D uncertain. CDR1 and CDR2 (germline): SQVTM, ANQGSEA. There are 13 residues in the CDR3. V dropped 4 bases and J dropped 5 bases, with 14 bases sitting between them. As DNA, the CDR3 is TGCAGCGTTGTGGGAGGGAATGATTATGGCTACACCTTC. Translation: CSVVGGNDYGYTF.